These 3 T cell receptor beta chains were all obtained from the same sample, sequenced in a study of blood T cell repertoires in COVID-19. Clones were read by immunoSEQ multiplex PCR, and TCRdb kept only the in-frame ones, dropping some. The sample shows approximately 150,000 clones, more than 70% of them seen only once. The sample comprised peripheral blood. The receptors were gathered from a human donor in a cohort sampled during active COVID-19.

This rearrangement joins TRBV7-8 to TRBJ2-7; 8 bases are shared with TRBD1. With 7 bases clipped from V and 4 bases from J, the junction kept 12 bases outside the gene matches. The CDR3 consists of 15 residues. Germline CDR1 and CDR2: SGHVS and FQNEAQ. DNA of the CDR3: TGTGCCAGCACCAAATTTCGGGACAGGCTTTACGAGCAGTACTTC. This gives the protein CASTKFRDRLYEQYF.

The V and J genes are TRBV7-9 and TRBJ2-6, with 8 bases aligning to TRBD2. Unmatched junction bases numbered 5, after V lost 0 bases and J lost 4 bases. The germline gives CDR1 SEHNR, CDR2 FQNEAQ (reference sequence). This CDR3 has 17 residues. This chain's CDR3 is CASSLAAGGLGANVLTF. For the CDR3, the DNA is TGTGCCAGCAGCTTAGCCGCGGGGGGCTTGGGGGCCAACGTCCTGACTTTC.

In its sample, this clone was seen once. The chain combines TRBV7-3 with TRBJ1-1; TRBD1 is a possible D gene (5 bases). Germline CDR1 is SGHTA and CDR2 is FQGTGA. The V end lost 4 bases, the J end lost 2 bases, and 11 bases lay between the germline ends. The CDR3 runs 14 residues. The CDR3 nucleotides read TGTGCCAGCAGCTCGAGCGGGGGTAACACTGAAGCTTTCTTT. Amino acid sequence: CASSSSGGNTEAFF.